This TCR beta chain was identified during a study of T-cell memory formation after mild COVID-19. Findings and limits, study-wide: Contracting CD4+ clones sat mainly in CM and EM; CD8+ in EMRA.

Via MiXCR, TCRdb re-called the 5' RACE reads, giving one row per CDR3 protein. The table records over 14,000 distinct CDR3 sequences, roughly a fifth of them present only once. This clonotype has ten or more counts. Its antigen is as yet unknown. This CDR3 has 16 residues. Germline V gene sequence: CDR1 PRHDT, CDR2 FYEKMQ (reference sequence). V shed 0 bases and J shed 0 bases, with 12 bases lying between them. V and J are TRBV13 and TRBJ2-7, with D possibly being TRBD1 (5 bases). The sequencing input was PBMCs or a T cell subset sorted from them (not recorded which). This sequence was found in an adult woman who had mild COVID-19 (a few samples of this study predate the infection). Cell type and time point are not known. The CDR3 coding sequence is TGTGCCAGCAGCTTAGGATTAGACAGTATCTCCTACGAGCAGTACTTC. This encodes CASSLGLDSISYEQYF.